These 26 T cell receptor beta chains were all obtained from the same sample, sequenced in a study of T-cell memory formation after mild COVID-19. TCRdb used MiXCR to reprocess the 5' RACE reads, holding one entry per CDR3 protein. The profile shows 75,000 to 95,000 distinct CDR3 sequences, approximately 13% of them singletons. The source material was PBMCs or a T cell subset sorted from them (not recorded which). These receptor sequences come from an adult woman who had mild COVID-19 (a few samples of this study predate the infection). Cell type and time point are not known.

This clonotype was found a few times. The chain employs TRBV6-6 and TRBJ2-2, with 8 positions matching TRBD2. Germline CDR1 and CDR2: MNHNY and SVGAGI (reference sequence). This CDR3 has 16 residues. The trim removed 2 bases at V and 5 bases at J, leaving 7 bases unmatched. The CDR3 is CASSYDGASGTGELFF. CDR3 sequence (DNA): TGTGCCAGCAGTTACGATGGGGCTAGCGGGACCGGGGAGCTGTTTTTT.

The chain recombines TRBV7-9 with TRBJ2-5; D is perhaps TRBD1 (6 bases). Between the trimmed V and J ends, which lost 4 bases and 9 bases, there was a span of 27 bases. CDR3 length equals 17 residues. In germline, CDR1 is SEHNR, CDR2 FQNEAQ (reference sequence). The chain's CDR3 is CASSSLHDRDMGRAQYF. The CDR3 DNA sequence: TGTGCCAGCAGCTCACTACATGACCGGGACATGGGAAGGGCCCAGTACTTC.

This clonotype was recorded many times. As DNA, the CDR3 is TGCAGTGCGAAGGGACTAGCGGACACCGGGGAGCTGTTTTTT. Protein: CSAKGLADTGELFF. The genes are TRBV20-1 and TRBJ2-2; TRBD2 matches at 11 bases. The germline CDR1 and CDR2 sequences are DFQATT and SNEGSKA (reference sequence). The CDR3 is 14 residues long. V lost 6 bases to trimming and J lost 3 bases; unmatched junction nucleotides: 3.

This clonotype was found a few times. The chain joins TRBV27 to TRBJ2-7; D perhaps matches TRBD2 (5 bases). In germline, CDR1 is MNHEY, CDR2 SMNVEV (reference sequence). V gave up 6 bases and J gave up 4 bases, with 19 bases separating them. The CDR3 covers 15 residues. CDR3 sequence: CASRQRNSWAYEQYF. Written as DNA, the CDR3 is TGTGCCAGCAGACAGCGGAATTCCTGGGCATACGAGCAGTACTTC.

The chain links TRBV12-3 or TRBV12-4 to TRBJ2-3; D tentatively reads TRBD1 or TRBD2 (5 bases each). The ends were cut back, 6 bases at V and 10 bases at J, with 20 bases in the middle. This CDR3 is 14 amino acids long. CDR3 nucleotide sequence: TGTGCCAGCAGCCACCCCGGGGCCGCAATGGCGCAGTATTTT. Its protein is CASSHPGAAMAQYF.

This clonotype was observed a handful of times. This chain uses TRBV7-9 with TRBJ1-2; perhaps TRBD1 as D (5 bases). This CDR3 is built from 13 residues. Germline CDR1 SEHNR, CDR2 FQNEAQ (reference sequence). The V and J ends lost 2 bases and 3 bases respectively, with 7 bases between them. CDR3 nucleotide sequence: TGTGCCAGCAGCTTATCGACAGACTATGGCTACACCTTC. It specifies CASSLSTDYGYTF.

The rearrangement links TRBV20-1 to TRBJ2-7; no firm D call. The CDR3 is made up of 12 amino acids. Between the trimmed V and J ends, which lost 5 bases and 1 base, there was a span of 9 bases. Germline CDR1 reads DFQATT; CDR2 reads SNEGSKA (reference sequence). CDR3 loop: CSAPTVSYEQYF. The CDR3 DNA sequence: TGCAGTGCTCCCACGGTTTCCTACGAGCAGTACTTC.

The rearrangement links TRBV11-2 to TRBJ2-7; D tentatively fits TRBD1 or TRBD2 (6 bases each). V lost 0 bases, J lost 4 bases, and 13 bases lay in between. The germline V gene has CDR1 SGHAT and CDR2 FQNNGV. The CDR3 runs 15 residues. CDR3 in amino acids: CASSLDFQGRYEQYF. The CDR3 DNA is TGTGCCAGCAGCTTAGATTTTCAGGGGAGGTACGAGCAGTACTTC.

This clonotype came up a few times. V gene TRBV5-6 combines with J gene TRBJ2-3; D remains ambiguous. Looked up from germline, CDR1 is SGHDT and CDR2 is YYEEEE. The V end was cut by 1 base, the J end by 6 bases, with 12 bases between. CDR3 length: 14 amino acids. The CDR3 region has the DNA TGTGCCAGCAGCTTGTTTTTGAACCTCGATACGCAGTATTTT. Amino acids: CASSLFLNLDTQYF.

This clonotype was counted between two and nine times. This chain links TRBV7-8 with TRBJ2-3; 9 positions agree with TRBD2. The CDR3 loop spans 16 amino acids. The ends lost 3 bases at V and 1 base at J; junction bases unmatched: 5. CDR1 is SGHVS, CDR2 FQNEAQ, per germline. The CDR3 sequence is CASSFPEREGTDTQYF. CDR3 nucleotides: TGTGCCAGCAGCTTCCCGGAGCGGGAGGGCACAGATACGCAGTATTTT.

CDR3 residues: CASSFSTEGYGYTF. The CDR3 DNA is TGTGCCAGCAGCTTTAGTACCGAGGGCTATGGCTACACCTTC. The chain combines TRBV11-2 with TRBJ1-2; D call uncertain. The CDR3 length is 14 residues. V dropped 3 bases and J dropped 4 bases, with 12 bases sitting between them. Germline CDR1 and CDR2: SGHAT and FQNNGV.

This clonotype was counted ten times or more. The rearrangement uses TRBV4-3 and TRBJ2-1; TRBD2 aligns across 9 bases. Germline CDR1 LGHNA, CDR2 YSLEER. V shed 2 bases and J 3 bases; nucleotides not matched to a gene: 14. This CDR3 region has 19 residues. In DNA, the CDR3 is TGCGCCAGCAGCCAATTTGAGCGGGAGGCCCTCCCCGTCTACAATGAGCAGTTCTTC. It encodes CASSQFEREALPVYNEQFF.

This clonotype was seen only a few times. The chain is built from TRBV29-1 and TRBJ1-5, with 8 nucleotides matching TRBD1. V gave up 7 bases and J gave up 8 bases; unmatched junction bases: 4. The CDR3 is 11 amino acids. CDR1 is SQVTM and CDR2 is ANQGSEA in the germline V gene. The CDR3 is CSAGQGEPQHF. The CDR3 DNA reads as TGCAGCGCCGGACAGGGTGAGCCCCAGCATTTT.

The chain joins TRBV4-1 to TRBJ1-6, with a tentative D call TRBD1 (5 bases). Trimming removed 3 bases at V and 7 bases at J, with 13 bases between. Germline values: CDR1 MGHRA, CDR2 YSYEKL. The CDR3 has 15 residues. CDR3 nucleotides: TGCGCCAGCAGCCAGCGGCGGGGGGAGAATTCACCCCTCCACTTT. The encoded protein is CASSQRRGENSPLHF.

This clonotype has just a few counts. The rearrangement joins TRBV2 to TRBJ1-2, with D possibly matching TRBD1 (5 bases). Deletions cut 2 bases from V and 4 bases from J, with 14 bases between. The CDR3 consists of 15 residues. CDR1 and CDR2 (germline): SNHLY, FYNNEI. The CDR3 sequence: CASSEKRDAIYGYTF. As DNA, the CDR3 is TGTGCCAGCAGTGAAAAACGGGACGCCATCTATGGCTACACCTTC. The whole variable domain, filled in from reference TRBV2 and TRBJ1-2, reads EPEVTQTPSHQVTQMGQEVILRCVPISNHLYFYWYRQILGQKVEFLVSFYNNEISEKSEIFDDQFSVERPDGSNFTLKIRSTKLEDSAMYFCASSEKRDAIYGYTFGSGTRLTVV.

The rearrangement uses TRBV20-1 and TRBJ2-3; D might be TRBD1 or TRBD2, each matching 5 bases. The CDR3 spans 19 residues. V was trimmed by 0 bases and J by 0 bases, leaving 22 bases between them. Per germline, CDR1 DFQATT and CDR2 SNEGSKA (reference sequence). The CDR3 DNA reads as TGCAGTGCTAGAGATGACGGTTCGTGGGGGAGCGGAAGCACAGATACGCAGTATTTT. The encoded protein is CSARDDGSWGSGSTDTQYF.

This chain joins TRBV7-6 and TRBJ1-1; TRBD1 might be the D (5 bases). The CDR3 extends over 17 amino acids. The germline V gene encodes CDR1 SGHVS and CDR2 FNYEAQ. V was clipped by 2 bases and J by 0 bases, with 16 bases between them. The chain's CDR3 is CASSLLSAGPLNTEAFF. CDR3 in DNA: TGTGCCAGCAGCTTACTTTCGGCAGGGCCCCTGAACACTGAAGCTTTCTTT.

CDR3 bases: TGTGCCAGCAGCCAAGGTTGGGGCCCCACAGATACGCAGTATTTT. Its protein is CASSQGWGPTDTQYF. The V call is TRBV3-1, the J call TRBJ2-3, with TRBD1 as a possible D gene (5 bases). The CDR3 consists of 15 residues. Trimming took 1 base from V and 2 from J, leaving 10 bases between them. CDR1 is LGHDT, CDR2 YNNKEL, per germline (reference sequence).

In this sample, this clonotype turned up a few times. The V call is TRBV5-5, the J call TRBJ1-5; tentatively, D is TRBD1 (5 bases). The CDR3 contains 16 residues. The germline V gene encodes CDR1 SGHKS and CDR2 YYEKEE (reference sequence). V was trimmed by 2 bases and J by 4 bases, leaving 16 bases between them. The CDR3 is CASSFREGLGNQPQHF. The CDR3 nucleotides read TGTGCCAGCAGCTTTCGGGAGGGACTGGGGAATCAGCCCCAGCATTTT.

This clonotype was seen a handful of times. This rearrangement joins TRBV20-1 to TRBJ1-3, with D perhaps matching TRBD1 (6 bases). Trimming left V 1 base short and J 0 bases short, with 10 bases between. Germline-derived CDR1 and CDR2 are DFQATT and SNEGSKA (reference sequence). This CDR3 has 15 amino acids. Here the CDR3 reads CSARGDRSSGNTIYF. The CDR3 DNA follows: TGCAGTGCTAGAGGAGACAGGAGCTCTGGAAACACCATATATTTT.

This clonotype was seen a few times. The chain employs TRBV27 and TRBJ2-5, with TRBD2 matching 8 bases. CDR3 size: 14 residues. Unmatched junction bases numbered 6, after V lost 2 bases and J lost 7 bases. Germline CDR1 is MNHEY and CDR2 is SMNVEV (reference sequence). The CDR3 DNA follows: TGTGCCAGCAGTTTACGAGCGGGGGTCGGGACCCAGTACTTC. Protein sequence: CASSLRAGVGTQYF.

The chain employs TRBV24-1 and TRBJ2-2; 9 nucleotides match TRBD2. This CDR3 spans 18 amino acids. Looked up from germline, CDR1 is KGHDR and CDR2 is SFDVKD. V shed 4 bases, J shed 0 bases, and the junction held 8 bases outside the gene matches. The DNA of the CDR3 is TGTGCCACCAGTGACCCTTCAGCGGGGGGACCGAACACCGGGGAGCTGTTTTTT. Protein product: CATSDPSAGGPNTGELFF.

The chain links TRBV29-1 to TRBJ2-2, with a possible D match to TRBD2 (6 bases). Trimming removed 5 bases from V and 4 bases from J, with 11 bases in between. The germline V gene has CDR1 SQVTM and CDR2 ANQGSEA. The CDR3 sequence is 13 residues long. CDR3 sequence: CSVLMGGTGELFF. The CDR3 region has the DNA TGCAGCGTTCTAATGGGGGGCACCGGGGAGCTGTTTTTT.

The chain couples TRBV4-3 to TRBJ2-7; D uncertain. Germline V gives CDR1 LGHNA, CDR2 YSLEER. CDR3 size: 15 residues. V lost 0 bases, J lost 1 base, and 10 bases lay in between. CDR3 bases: TGCGCCAGCAGCCAAGATTTGGGGTCGTCCTACGAGCAGTACTTC. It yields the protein CASSQDLGSSYEQYF.

For the CDR3, the DNA is TGCAGTGTGAGTAGCGTCTCCTACGAGCAGTACTTC. This encodes CSVSSVSYEQYF. The chain is built from TRBV20-1 and TRBJ2-7, with D perhaps TRBD2 (5 bases). V was trimmed by 7 bases and J by 0 bases, leaving 10 bases between them. The germline V gene has CDR1 DFQATT and CDR2 SNEGSKA (reference sequence). This CDR3 is 12 amino acids long.

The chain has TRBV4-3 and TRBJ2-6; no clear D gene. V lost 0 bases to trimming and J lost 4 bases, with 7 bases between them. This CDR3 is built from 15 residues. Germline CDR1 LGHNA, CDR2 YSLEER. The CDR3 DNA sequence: TGCGCCAGCAGCCAAGATGAGGCAGGGGCCAACGTCCTGACTTTC. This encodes CASSQDEAGANVLTF.